This T cell receptor beta chain was profiled in a study of T cell repertoires in cytomegalovirus infection. Via MiXCR, TCRdb re-called the reads, giving one row per CDR3 protein. The sample yields 150,000 to 200,000 distinct CDR3 sequences, about 20% seen once. The sequence was collected from a human donor in good health (CMV status not recorded). Some clones in this sample may be carry-over from other donors' samples. Sequencing was done on a sample of PBMCs.

The CDR3 spells CAWSVRREGRKQYF. The CDR3 bases are TGTGCCTGGAGTGTAAGGCGGGAGGGCCGTAAGCAGTATTTT. The chain links TRBV30 to TRBJ2-3; 9 nucleotides align to TRBD2. The CDR3 is 14 amino acids. V trimming: 0 bases; J trimming: 11 bases; junction bases outside the gene matches: 9. The germline V gene encodes CDR1 GTSNPN and CDR2 SVGIG (reference sequence).